One and the same sample provided the 7 T cell receptor beta chains below, sequenced in a study of vaccination effects on CD4 cells after COVID-19. Clones were sequenced by immunoSEQ multiplex PCR, and TCRdb holds only the in-frame ones, with some missing. The table has tens of thousands of clones, 81% seen once. These receptors have no known antigen. Antigen-specific CD4+ T cells were expanded with viral peptide pools in the ViraFEST assay before sequencing. Cultured cells yielded isolated CD4+ T cells after 10 days. Each participant received a vaccine that was either BNT162b2 or mRNA-1273, given as two doses. The specimen comprised CD4+ T cells from PBMCs cultured with SARS-CoV-2 spike peptides, sampled after COVID-19 vaccination. These receptors were taken from a human donor who received a COVID-19 vaccine. Some clones in this sample may be carry-over from other donors' samples.

This rearrangement joins TRBV28 to TRBJ1-2; the D gene is possibly TRBD1 (6 bases). V shed 6 bases and J shed 5 bases, with 22 bases lying between them. The CDR3 totals 16 residues. CDR1 MDHEN and CDR2 SYDVKM come from the germline V gene. The CDR3 reads CASSSPGEWQGYGYTF. CDR3 DNA sequence: TGTGCCAGCAGCTCCCCTGGGGAGTGGCAGGGGTATGGCTACACCTTC.

CDR3 in DNA: TGTGCCAGTAGGACCGGGACAGGGCATTCACCCCTCCACTTT. This sequence encodes CASRTGTGHSPLHF. The rearrangement links TRBV19 to TRBJ1-6, with 9 bases fitting TRBD1. The CDR3 is 14 residues long. The germline V gene has CDR1 LNHDA and CDR2 SQIVND (reference sequence). With V trimmed by 6 bases and J by 8 bases, 5 bases remained unmatched.

This clone has more than one count but fewer than ten. The chain joins TRBV7-9 to TRBJ2-5; D is undetermined. Per the germline V gene, CDR1 is SEHNR and CDR2 is FQNEAQ (reference sequence). Trimming removed 0 bases from V and 1 base from J, with 6 bases in between. This CDR3 has 14 residues. CDR3 bases: TGTGCCAGCAGCTTAGCGGGGTTCCAAGAGACCCAGTACTTC. As protein: CASSLAGFQETQYF.

The chain couples TRBV7-8 to TRBJ2-5; 7 nucleotides match TRBD1. The germline CDR1 and CDR2 sequences are SGHVS and FQNEAQ. CDR3 size: 15 residues. V gave up 3 bases and J gave up 2 bases; unmatched junction bases: 6. The DNA of the CDR3 is TGTGCCAGCAGCTTCCGGGACAGCCTACAAGAGACCCAGTACTTC. Translating it yields CASSFRDSLQETQYF.

The chain is built from TRBV2 and TRBJ1-6, with 7 bases lining up with TRBD1. Germline CDR1 reads SNHLY; CDR2 reads FYNNEI. The CDR3 consists of 14 residues. The V gene end was trimmed by 6 bases and the J gene end by 7 bases; junction bases not matched to a gene: 6. The CDR3 is CASRGTAANSPLHF. CDR3 sequence (DNA): TGTGCCAGCAGGGGGACAGCAGCCAATTCACCCCTCCACTTT. Together with reference TRBV2 and TRBJ1-6, the CDR3 gives the full variable domain: EPEVTQTPSHQVTQMGQEVILRCVPISNHLYFYWYRQILGQKVEFLVSFYNNEISEKSEIFDDQFSVERPDGSNFTLKIRSTKLEDSAMYFCASRGTAANSPLHFGNGTRLTVT.

This chain links TRBV12-3 or TRBV12-4 with TRBJ1-1; TRBD1 matches at 8 bases. CDR3 length: 13 residues. After removal of 7 bases from V and 5 bases from J, the junction contained 6 bases not matched to a gene. CDR3 amino acids: CASTRTGRTEAFF. DNA of the CDR3: TGTGCCAGCACCCGGACAGGGCGAACTGAAGCTTTCTTT.

This chain links TRBV5-1 with TRBJ2-2; D remains unclear. Germline lookup yields CDR1 SGHRS and CDR2 YFSETQ. The CDR3 extends over 13 amino acids. Trimming took 3 bases from V and 1 from J, leaving 4 bases between them. The CDR3 DNA sequence: TGCGCCAGCAGCTACGGGAACACCGGGGAGCTGTTTTTT. This sequence encodes CASSYGNTGELFF.